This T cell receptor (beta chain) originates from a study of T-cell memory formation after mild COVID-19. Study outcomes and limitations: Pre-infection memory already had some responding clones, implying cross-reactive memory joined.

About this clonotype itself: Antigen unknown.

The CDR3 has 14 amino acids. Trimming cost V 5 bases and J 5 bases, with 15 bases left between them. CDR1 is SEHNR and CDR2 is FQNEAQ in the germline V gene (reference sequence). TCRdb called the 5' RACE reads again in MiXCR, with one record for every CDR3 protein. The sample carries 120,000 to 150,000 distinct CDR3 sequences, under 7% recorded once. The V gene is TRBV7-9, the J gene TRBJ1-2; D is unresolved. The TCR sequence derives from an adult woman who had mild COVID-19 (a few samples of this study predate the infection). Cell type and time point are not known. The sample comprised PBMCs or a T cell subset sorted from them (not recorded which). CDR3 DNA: TGTGCCAGCAGCAACCCGGACGGCTCTTATGGCTACACCTTC. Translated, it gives CASSNPDGSYGYTF. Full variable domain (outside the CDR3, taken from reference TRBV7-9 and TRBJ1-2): DTGVSQNPRHKITKRGQNVTFRCDPISEHNRLYWYRQTLGQGPEFLTYFQNEAQLEKSRLLSDRFSAERPKGSFSTLEIQRTEQGDSAMYLCASSNPDGSYGYTFGSGTRLTVV.